This TCR beta chain appears in the sequencing data of a study of shared clonotypes between healthy human individuals. Study background: CD4 naive and CD4 memory each took three plates per donor, while CD8 naive took two and CD8 memory one. Study results and limitations: It was the non-shared clonotypes that had lower generation probabilities than clonotypes shared by all four donors.

Naive CD8 isolation took CD45RO-negative cells positively selected for CCR7 and excluded terminally differentiated effector memory CD45RA+ cells. The CDR3 has 13 amino acids. Germline V gene sequence: CDR1 MNHEY, CDR2 SMNVEV (reference sequence). The germline V and J ends were trimmed by 6 bases and 2 bases, with 11 bases remaining between them. In the original workflow: Because ImmunoSEQ provided only junction sequences with no quality scores, the filtering differed. Assay used: immunoSEQ multiplex PCR; TCRdb lists only in-frame clones, some missing. The V and J calls and the clone size are those of that table, but D and trimming were determined from the DNA. This table holds 1.5 million to 2.5 million clones, just under 95% found once. Note on this clone: The antigen remains unidentified.

The material sequenced was naive CD8+ T cells sorted from blood. This TCR derives from a young man in good health. This chain joins TRBV27 and TRBJ2-7; perhaps TRBD2 as D (6 bases). CDR3 protein: CASREGPTYEQYF. DNA of the CDR3: TGTGCCAGCAGGGAGGGACCGACCTACGAGCAGTACTTC.